The source of this T cell receptor (beta chain) is a study of T-cell reconstitution after alpha-beta-depleted transplantation in children. This clonotype came up a few times. Its antigen is not identified. The CDR3 has 16 amino acids. In germline, CDR1 is LNHNV, CDR2 YYDKDF (reference sequence). The V segment lost 1 base and the J segment 4 bases; nucleotides outside the gene matches: 3. Unique molecular identifiers featured in how the TCRbeta library was prepared. TCRdb redid the calling of the PCR reads with MiXCR, one entry per CDR3 protein. The sample gives just under 350,000 distinct CDR3 sequences, 15% to 20% of which show up once; approximately 38% is in the top ten. Study-wide results and limits: Surviving recipient T cells and thymic progenitors underlay high day-60 TCRbeta diversity in some patients. The origin of alpha-beta T cells about two months after transplant was reportedly several hundred expanded graft clones.

The receptor comes from a male patient under 10 years old who had a stem cell transplant for acute lymphoblastic leukemia, so the T cells may come from the graft donor. This chain links TRBV15 with TRBJ2-1, with 11 positions matching TRBD2. This sample comprised PBMCs, mostly from graft donor cells, obtained 360 days after TCRalphabeta/CD19-depleted stem cell transplant. CDR3: CATSRGLAGKYNEQFF. CDR3 coding DNA: TGTGCCACCAGCAGAGGACTAGCGGGGAAATACAATGAGCAGTTCTTC.